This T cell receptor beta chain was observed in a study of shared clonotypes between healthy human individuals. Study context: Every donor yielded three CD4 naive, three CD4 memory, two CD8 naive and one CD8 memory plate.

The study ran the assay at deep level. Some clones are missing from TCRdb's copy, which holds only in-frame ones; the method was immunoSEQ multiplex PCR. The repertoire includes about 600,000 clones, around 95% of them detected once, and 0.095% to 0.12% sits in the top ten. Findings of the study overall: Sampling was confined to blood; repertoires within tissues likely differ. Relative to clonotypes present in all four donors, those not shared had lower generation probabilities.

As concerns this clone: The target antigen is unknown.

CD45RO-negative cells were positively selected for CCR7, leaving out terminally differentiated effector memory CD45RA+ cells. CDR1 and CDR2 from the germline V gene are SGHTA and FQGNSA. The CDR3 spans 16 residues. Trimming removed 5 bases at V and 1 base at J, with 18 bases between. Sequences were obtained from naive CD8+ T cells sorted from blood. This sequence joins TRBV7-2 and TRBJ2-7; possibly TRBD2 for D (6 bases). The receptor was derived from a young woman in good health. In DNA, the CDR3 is TGTGCCAGCAGCCCCTATGGGTTAGCGGAGTCCTACGAGCAGTACTTC. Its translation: CASSPYGLAESYEQYF.